The subject of this entry is one TCR beta chain. Its antigen is as yet unknown. This sample was included in a study of CXCR3-negative and CXCR3-positive naive CD8 T cells. Overall study context: The TRB read total, about 130 million, broke down to about 1.5 +/- 0.3 million reads per library. Study-level results: Naive cells positive for CXCR3 carried more hydrophobic TRB CDR3s than CXCR3-negative ones. Comparably high diversity marked both naive subsets, whereas memory CD8+ cells had much lower diversity. TCR interaction strength was inferred from TRB CDR3 physicochemistry, as CD5 matched across naive subsets.

Germline V gene lookup returns CDR1 SQVTM and CDR2 ANQGSEA. CDR3 size: 11 residues. TRB cDNA libraries were made by UMI-labeled 5' RACE. TCRdb reprocessed the 5' RACE reads and keeps a single row for each CDR3 protein, giving no DNA. The sample totals under 150,000 distinct CDR3 sequences. The chain links TRBV29-1 to TRBJ2-7. Sequencing was performed on naive CXCR3+ CD8+ T cells from blood. Subset noted: CD45RO-CCR7+CD27+CD95- naive CD8+ T cells expressing CXCR3 (TNR3+). The sequence derives from a human donor in good health. Some clones in this sample may be carry-over from other donors' samples. The chain's CDR3 is CSVQENYEQYF.